These 16 T cell receptor beta chains came from one sample sequenced in a study of T cells in Graves' hyperthyroidism and ophthalmopathy. TCR beta CDR3 regions were amplified from RNA. First-round RT-PCR targeting the TCR CDR3 was performed with the HTBI primer set. TCRdb analysed the multiplex PCR reads with MiXCR anew, one entry per CDR3 protein. Of more than 300,000 distinct CDR3 sequences listed, about 17% are singletons. Sequenced input: blood. The receptors originated from a woman in her thirties with Graves' hyperthyroidism that later progressed to Graves' ophthalmopathy.

This clonotype was recorded a few times. The chain recombines TRBV20-1 with TRBJ2-2; D gene uncertain. V was pared by 3 bases and J by 4 bases, with 12 bases between. This CDR3 has 14 residues. Germline lookup yields CDR1 DFQATT and CDR2 SNEGSKA (reference sequence). CDR3 DNA sequence: TGCAGTGCTAGTCCCCTAAGCCCCACCGGGGAGCTGTTTTTT. This codes for CSASPLSPTGELFF.

This clonotype was counted at least ten times. The chain recombines TRBV27 with TRBJ2-7; 8 bases agree with TRBD1. CDR1 MNHEY and CDR2 SMNVEV come from the germline V gene (reference sequence). V was pared by 7 bases and J by 2 bases, with 7 bases of the junction left unmatched. The CDR3 totals 14 residues. The CDR3 nucleotides read TGTGCCAGCACCGACAGGGGACCCCCCTACGAGCAGTACTTC. This encodes CASTDRGPPYEQYF.

The chain employs TRBV3-1 and TRBJ2-7, with TRBD2 matching over 7 bases. CDR3 length: 13 amino acids. Germline V gene data show CDR1 as LGHDT and CDR2 as YNNKEL (reference sequence). Trimming cost V 2 bases and J 6 bases; bases outside gene matches: 4. CDR3: CASSQTGGGEQYF. The DNA for the CDR3 is TGTGCCAGCAGCCAAACGGGGGGAGGCGAGCAGTACTTC.

Points on this clonotype: An end of the junction differs from the germline gene, which may be a read error. The chain recombines TRBV7-3 with TRBJ2-7; D is possibly TRBD2 (5 bases). The CDR3 spans 17 residues. Germline V CDR1 and CDR2: SGHTA, FQGTGA. The CDR3 nucleotides are TGTGCCAGTCGAAATCTGAGAGACCAGCGGATGACCTACGAGCGGTACTTC. It is translated as CASRNLRDQRMTYERYF.

This clonotype was counted ten times or more. V gene TRBV10-1 combines with J gene TRBJ1-1, with 7 positions matching TRBD1. The V and J ends lost 6 bases and 3 bases, in that order; junction bases with no gene match: 16. Germline V gives CDR1 WNHNN, CDR2 SYGVQD (reference sequence). The CDR3 covers 17 residues. Here the CDR3 DNA reads TGCGCCAGCAGGACCCCGGACTCGGACAGGTCGGACACTGAAGCTTTCTTT. Protein product: CASRTPDSDRSDTEAFF.

This clonotype appeared a few times. A much larger clone differs by one base, so this may be a read error. The chain is built from TRBV12-3 or TRBV12-4 and TRBJ2-7; tentatively, D is TRBD2 (5 bases). This CDR3 contains 14 residues. The DNA for the CDR3 is TGTGCCAACAGTTTTGGACTTAGCTCCTACGAGCAGTACTTC. Protein product: CANSFGLSSYEQYF.

CDR3 amino acids: CASSLRDRGEQYF. The CDR3, as DNA: TGCGCCAGCAGCCTAAGGGACAGAGGAGAGCAGTACTTC. The chain couples TRBV4-1 to TRBJ2-7; TRBD1 matches 7 bases. Trimming took 4 bases from V and 7 from J; bases not matched to a gene: 7. The V gene's germline CDR1 is MGHRA and CDR2 YSYEKL. This CDR3 comprises 13 residues.

This clonotype occurred a few times. This chain uses TRBV6-5 with TRBJ2-7; D assignment may be TRBD1 or TRBD2 (5 bases each). The CDR3 sequence is 13 residues long. Germline CDR1 and CDR2: MNHEY and SVGAGI. Trimming removed 2 bases from V and 3 bases from J, with 8 bases in between. The CDR3 spells CASSYGGYYEQYF. CDR3 bases: TGTGCCAGCAGTTACGGGGGATACTACGAGCAGTACTTC.

The V gene is TRBV9, the J gene TRBJ2-1, with 9 bases identical to TRBD2. V gave up 0 bases and J gave up 7 bases; unmatched junction bases: 8. Germline assignment: CDR1 SGDLS and CDR2 YYNGEE. This CDR3 is built from 16 residues. CDR3 loop: CASSVVARLAANEQFF. CDR3 coding DNA: TGTGCCAGCAGCGTAGTTGCTCGACTAGCGGCTAATGAGCAGTTCTTC. The full variable domain, in which reference TRBV9 and TRBJ2-1 provide the parts outside the CDR3, is DSGVTQTPKHLITATGQRVTLRCSPRSGDLSVYWYQQSLDQGLQFLIQYYNGEERAKGNILERFSAQQFPDLHSELNLSSLELGDSALYFCASSVVARLAANEQFFGPGTRLTVL.

This clonotype has a count of ten or more. This chain links TRBV6-5 with TRBJ2-5, with D tentatively TRBD1 (6 bases). The CDR3 consists of 13 residues. Germline V gene sequence: CDR1 MNHEY, CDR2 SVGAGI. V was clipped by 5 bases and J by 4 bases, with 11 bases between them. CDR3 DNA sequence: TGTGCCAGCAGTACGGGACATCGAGAGACCCAGTACTTC. It encodes CASSTGHRETQYF.

This chain uses TRBV7-2 with TRBJ1-2; D call uncertain. The germline V and J ends were trimmed by 1 base and 3 bases, with 12 bases remaining between them. The CDR3 consists of 15 residues. Germline CDR1 and CDR2: SGHTA and FQGNSA. The CDR3 DNA follows: TGTGCCAGCAGCTTAGGATGGACTCGGGACTATGGCTACACCTTC. Translated, it gives CASSLGWTRDYGYTF.

This clonotype was counted only a few times. V is TRBV13 and J is TRBJ1-2; the match to TRBD1 covers 7 bases. The CDR3 length is 17 residues. Germline values: CDR1 PRHDT, CDR2 FYEKMQ (reference sequence). Germline trimming cut 1 base from V and 2 bases from J; bases unmatched to any gene: 10. The CDR3 here is CASSLVGLGGENYGYTF. For the CDR3, the DNA is TGTGCCAGCAGCTTAGTGGGTTTAGGGGGCGAGAACTATGGCTACACCTTC.

As regards this clonotype: This may come from a read error, since a much larger clone is one base off. This chain connects TRBV28 to TRBJ2-1; D unclear. Germline V gene lookup returns CDR1 MDHEN and CDR2 SYDVKM. Trimming left V 8 bases short and J 7 bases short, with 9 bases between. This CDR3 spans 11 amino acids. The CDR3 region is CASGLTNEQFF. The CDR3 nucleotides read TGTGCCAGCGGCCTCACGAATGAGCAGTTCTTC.

This clonotype was recorded at least ten times. The chain carries TRBV12-3 or TRBV12-4 and TRBJ2-1; tentative D call: TRBD1 (6 bases). Trimming removed 1 base from V and 0 bases from J, with 7 bases in between. CDR3 length: 15 residues. CDR3 coding DNA: TGTGCCAGCAGTTTAGAGGGGGACTCCTACAATGAGCAGTTCTTC. Its protein product is CASSLEGDSYNEQFF.

Many counts were recorded for this clonotype. The gene calls are TRBV24-1 and TRBJ1-3; no clear D. V lost 7 bases to trimming and J lost 0 bases, with 15 bases between them. Germline CDR1 is KGHDR and CDR2 is SFDVKD. The CDR3 length is 16 residues. Here the CDR3 DNA reads TGTGCCACCAGAAGTGCCCCGGAGAGCTCTGGAAACACCATATATTTT. Protein: CATRSAPESSGNTIYF.

This clonotype was observed at least ten times. V usage is TRBV2 and J usage is TRBJ1-2; 7 nucleotides agree with TRBD1. Germline V gene data show CDR1 as SNHLY and CDR2 as FYNNEI. V dropped 8 bases and J dropped 4; count of bases not matched to a gene: 7. This CDR3 has 13 residues. The CDR3 spells CASGTATAYGYTF. The CDR3 coding sequence is TGTGCCAGCGGGACAGCAACCGCCTATGGCTACACCTTC.